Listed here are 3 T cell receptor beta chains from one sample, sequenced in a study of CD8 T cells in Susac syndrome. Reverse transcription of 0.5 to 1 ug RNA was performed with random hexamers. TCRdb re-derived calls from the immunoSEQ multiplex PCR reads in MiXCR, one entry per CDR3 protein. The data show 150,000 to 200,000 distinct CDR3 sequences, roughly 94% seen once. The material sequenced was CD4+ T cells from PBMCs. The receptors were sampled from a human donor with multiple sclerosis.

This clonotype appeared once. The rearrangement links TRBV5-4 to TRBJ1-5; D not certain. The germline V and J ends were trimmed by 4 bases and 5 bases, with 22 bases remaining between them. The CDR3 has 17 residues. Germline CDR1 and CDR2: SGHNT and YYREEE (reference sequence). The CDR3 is CASSVDARLGGDQPQHF. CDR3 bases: TGTGCCAGCAGCGTAGATGCAAGATTGGGTGGCGATCAGCCCCAGCATTTT.

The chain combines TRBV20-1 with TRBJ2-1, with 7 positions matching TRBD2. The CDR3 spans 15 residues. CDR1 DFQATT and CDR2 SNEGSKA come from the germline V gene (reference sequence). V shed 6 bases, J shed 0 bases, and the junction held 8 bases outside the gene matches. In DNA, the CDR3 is TGCAGTGCATTTGGGGGGGAGAGCTCCTACAATGAGCAGTTCTTC. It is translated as CSAFGGESSYNEQFF.

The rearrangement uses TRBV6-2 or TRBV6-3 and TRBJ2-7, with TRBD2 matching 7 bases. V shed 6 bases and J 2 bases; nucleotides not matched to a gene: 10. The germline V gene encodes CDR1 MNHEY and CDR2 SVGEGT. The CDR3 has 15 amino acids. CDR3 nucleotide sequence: TGTGCCAGCAGCTCCGGCGGGAGCGGGGCCTACGAGCAGTACTTC. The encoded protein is CASSSGGSGAYEQYF.